This T cell receptor (beta chain) was retrieved from a study of Graves' ophthalmopathy and Graves' hyperthyroidism. Study findings and constraints: Most expanded thyroid clonotypes above 0.001 frequency also appeared in blood.

Exclusion applied to patients with other autoimmune diseases, uncontrolled infections, pregnancy or lactation. V lost 7 bases to trimming and J lost 7 bases; unmatched junction nucleotides: 4. Germline V gene data show CDR1 as MNHNS and CDR2 as SASEGT. The CDR3 totals 14 residues. This clonotype was recorded at least ten times. Its antigen is currently unknown. From RNA, the CDR3 regions of TCR beta chains were amplified and sequenced. RT-PCR with HTBI primers came first, then second-round multiplex PCR. MiXCR, run by TCRdb on the multiplex PCR reads, gives a single entry per CDR3 protein. The sample records approximately 460,000 distinct CDR3 sequences, approximately 15% being singletons.

Sequencing was done on a sample of blood. The clonotype originates from a woman in her twenties or thirties with Graves' ophthalmopathy. V and J are TRBV6-1 and TRBJ1-6, with 10 bases aligning to TRBD1. As DNA, the CDR3 is TGTGCCAGCACTCGACAGGGGGCAAATTCACCCCTCCACTTT. This translates into CASTRQGANSPLHF.